This T cell receptor (beta chain) comes out of a study of T-cell reconstitution after alpha-beta-depleted transplantation in children. Study-wide findings and caveats: Newly made T cells mostly supplied T-cell counts and diversity one year after transplant. There were reportedly several hundred expanded graft clones from which alpha-beta T cells came about two months after transplant.

Trimming cost V 5 bases and J 1 base, with 13 bases left between them. Germline lookup yields CDR1 LNHDA and CDR2 SQIVND (reference sequence). The CDR3 has 15 residues. Concerning this clonotype itself: What it binds is unknown.

TCRbeta library preparation incorporated unique molecular identifiers. TCRdb ran MiXCR on the PCR reads and lists one entry per CDR3 protein. This table holds hundreds of thousands of distinct CDR3 sequences, 13% found once. This rearrangement joins TRBV19 to TRBJ2-3; D remains unclear. The source of this sequence is a male patient younger than 18 who had a stem cell transplant for acute myeloid leukemia, so the T cells may come from the graft donor. The source was PBMCs, mostly from graft donor cells, collected 360 days after TCRalphabeta/CD19-depleted stem cell transplant. The CDR3 protein is CASSLHPVGTDTQYF. The CDR3 region has the DNA TGTGCCAGTAGTTTACACCCGGTTGGCACAGATACGCAGTATTTT.